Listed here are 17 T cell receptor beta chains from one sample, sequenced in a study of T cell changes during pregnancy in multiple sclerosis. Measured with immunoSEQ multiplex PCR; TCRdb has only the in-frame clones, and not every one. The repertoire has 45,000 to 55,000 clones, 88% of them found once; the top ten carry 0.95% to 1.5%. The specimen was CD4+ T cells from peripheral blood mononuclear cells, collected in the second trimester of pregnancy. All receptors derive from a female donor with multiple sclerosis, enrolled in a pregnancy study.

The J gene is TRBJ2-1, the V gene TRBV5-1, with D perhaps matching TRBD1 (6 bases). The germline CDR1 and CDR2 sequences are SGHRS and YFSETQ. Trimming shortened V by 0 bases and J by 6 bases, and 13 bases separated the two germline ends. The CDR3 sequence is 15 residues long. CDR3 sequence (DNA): TGCGCCAGCAGCTTGGTATTGGGGACATTCAATGAGCAGTTCTTC. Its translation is CASSLVLGTFNEQFF. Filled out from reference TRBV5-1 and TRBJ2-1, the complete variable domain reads KAGVTQTPRYLIKTRGQQVTLSCSPISGHRSVSWYQQTPGQGLQFLFEYFSETQRNKGNFPGRFSGRQFSNSRSEMNVSTLELGDSALYLCASSLVLGTFNEQFFGPGTRLTVL.

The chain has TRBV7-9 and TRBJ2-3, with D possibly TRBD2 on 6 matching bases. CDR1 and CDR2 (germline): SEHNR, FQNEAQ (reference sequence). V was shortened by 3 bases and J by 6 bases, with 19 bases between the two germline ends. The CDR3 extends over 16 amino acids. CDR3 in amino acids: CASSLVEGLNSDTQYF. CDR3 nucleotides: TGTGCCAGCAGCTTGGTCGAGGGACTCAACTCGGATACGCAGTATTTT.

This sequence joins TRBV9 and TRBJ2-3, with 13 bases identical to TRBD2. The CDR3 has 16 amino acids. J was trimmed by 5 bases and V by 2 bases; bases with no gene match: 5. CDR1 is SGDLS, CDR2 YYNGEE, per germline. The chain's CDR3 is CASSVIGLAGVDTQYF. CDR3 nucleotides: TGTGCCAGCAGCGTTATAGGACTAGCGGGAGTAGATACGCAGTATTTT.

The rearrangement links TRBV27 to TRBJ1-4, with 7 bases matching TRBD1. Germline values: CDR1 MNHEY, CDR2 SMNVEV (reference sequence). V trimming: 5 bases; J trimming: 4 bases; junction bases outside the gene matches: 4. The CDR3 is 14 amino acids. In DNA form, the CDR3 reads TGTGCCAGCAGTCCGGGACAGCGTAATGAAAAACTGTTTTTT. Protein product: CASSPGQRNEKLFF. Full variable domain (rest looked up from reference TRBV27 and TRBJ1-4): EAQVTQNPRYLITVTGKKLTVTCSQNMNHEYMSWYRQDPGLGLRQIYYSMNVEVTDKGDVPEGYKVSRKEKRNFPLILESPSPNQTSLYFCASSPGQRNEKLFFGSGTQLSVL.

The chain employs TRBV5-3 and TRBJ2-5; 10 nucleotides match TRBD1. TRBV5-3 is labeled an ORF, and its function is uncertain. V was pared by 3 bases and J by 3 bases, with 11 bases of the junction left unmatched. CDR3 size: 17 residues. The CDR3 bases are TGTGCCAGAAGCTATAACCGGGACAGGGGTGAAAAAGAGACCCAGTACTTC. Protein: CARSYNRDRGEKETQYF.

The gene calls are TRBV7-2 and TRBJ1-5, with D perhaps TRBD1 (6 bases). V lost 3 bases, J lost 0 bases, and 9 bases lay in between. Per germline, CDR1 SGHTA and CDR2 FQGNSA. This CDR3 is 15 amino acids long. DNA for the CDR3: TGTGCCAGCAGCTTTCAGGGGAATAGCAATCAGCCCCAGCATTTT. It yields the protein CASSFQGNSNQPQHF.

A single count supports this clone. CDR3 region: CASTPLAVYEQYF. CDR3 bases: TGTGCCAGCACACCCCTAGCGGTCTACGAGCAGTACTTC. The chain uses TRBV2 and TRBJ2-7; 7 bases are shared with TRBD2. Germline V lookup: CDR1 SNHLY, CDR2 FYNNEI. This CDR3 spans 13 amino acids. The trim removed 7 bases at V and 3 bases at J, leaving 6 bases unmatched.

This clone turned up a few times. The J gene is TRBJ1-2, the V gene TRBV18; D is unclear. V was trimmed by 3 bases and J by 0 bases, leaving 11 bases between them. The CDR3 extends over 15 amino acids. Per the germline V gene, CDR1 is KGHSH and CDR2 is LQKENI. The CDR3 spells CASSPGSQANYGYTF. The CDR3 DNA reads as TGTGCCAGCTCACCGGGCAGTCAAGCTAACTATGGCTACACCTTC.

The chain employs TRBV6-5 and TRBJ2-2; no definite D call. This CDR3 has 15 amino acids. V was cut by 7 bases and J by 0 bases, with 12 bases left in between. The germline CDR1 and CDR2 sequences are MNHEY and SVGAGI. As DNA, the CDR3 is TGTGCCAGCACTCCCGCGACAACGAACACCGGGGAGCTGTTTTTT. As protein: CASTPATTNTGELFF.

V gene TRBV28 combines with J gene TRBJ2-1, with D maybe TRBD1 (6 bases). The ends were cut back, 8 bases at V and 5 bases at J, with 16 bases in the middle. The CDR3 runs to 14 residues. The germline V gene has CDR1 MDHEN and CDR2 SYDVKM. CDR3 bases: TGTGCCAGCCGGCAGCAGGGGATACACAATGAGCAGTTCTTC. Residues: CASRQQGIHNEQFF.

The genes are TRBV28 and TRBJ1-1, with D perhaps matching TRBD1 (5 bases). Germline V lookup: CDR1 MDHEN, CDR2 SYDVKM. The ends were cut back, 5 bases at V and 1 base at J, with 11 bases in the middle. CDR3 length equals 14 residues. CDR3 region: CASSTIGGNTEAFF. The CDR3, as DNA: TGTGCCAGCAGTACAATCGGGGGGAACACTGAAGCTTTCTTT.

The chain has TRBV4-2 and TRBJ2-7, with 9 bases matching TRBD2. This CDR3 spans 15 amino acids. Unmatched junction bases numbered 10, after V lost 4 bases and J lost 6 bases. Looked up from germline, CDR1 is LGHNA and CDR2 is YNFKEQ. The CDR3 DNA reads TGTGCCAGCAGCCGCGATCCCGGGACTAGCTCCGAGCAGTACTTC. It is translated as CASSRDPGTSSEQYF.

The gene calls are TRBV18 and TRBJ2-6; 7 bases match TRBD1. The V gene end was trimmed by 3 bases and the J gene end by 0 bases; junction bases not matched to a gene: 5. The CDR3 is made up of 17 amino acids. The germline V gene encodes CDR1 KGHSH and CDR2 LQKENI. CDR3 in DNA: TGTGCCAGCTCACCCCCGGCAGGGGGCTCTGGGGCCAACGTCCTGACTTTC. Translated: CASSPPAGGSGANVLTF.

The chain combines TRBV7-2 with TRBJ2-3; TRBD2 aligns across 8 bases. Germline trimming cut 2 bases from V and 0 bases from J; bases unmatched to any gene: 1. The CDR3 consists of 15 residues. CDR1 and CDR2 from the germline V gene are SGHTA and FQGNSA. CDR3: CASSLSSGSTDTQYF. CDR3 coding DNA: TGTGCCAGCAGCTTATCTAGCGGGAGCACAGATACGCAGTATTTT.

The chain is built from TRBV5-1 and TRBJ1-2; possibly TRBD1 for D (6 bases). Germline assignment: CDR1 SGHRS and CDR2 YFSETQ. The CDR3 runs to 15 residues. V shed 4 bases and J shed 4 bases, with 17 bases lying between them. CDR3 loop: CASSPEVGAPYGYTF. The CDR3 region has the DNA TGCGCCAGCAGCCCGGAGGTGGGGGCCCCCTATGGCTACACCTTC.

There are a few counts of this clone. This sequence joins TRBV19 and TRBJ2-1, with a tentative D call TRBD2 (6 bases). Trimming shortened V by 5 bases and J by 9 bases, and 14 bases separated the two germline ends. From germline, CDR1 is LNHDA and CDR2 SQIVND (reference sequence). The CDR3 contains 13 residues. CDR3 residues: CASSRAGSIEQFF. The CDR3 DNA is TGTGCCAGTAGTCGCGCCGGGAGCATTGAGCAGTTCTTC.

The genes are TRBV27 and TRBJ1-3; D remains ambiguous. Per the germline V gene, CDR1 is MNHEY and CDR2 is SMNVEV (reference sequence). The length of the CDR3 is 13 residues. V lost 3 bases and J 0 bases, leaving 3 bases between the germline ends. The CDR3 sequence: CASSFSSGNTIYF. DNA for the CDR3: TGTGCCAGCAGTTTCAGCTCTGGAAACACCATATATTTT.